This T cell receptor (beta chain) is drawn from a study of OX40 agonist ivuxolimab in advanced cancers. Study as a whole: The group had a mean age of 60 years, ranged from about 20 to 79, and was roughly 80% male. Study outcomes and limitations: Among expanded peripheral T cells, antigen specificity went undetermined.

This clone was recorded only once. Its specificity is not known. Germline CDR1 MGHRA, CDR2 YSYEKL. Trimming left V 3 bases short and J 1 base short, with 15 bases between. The CDR3 extends over 16 amino acids. Sequencing was performed with immunoSEQ multiplex PCR; in TCRdb, only in-frame clones are kept and a portion is missing. The repertoire includes around 56,000 clones, over 75% of them detected once, and roughly 4.7% sits in the top ten. The starting material was CD4+ or CD8+ T cells sorted from blood, obtained in a trial of the OX40 agonist ivuxolimab. The clonotype comes from an adult with an advanced solid tumor such as melanoma, head and neck, liver or kidney cancer. V gene TRBV4-1 combines with J gene TRBJ1-1; a possible D gene is TRBD1 (5 bases). As DNA, the CDR3 is TGCGCCAGCAGCCACGAACCGGGACTACGGAACACTGAAGCTTTCTTT. Its protein product is CASSHEPGLRNTEAFF.